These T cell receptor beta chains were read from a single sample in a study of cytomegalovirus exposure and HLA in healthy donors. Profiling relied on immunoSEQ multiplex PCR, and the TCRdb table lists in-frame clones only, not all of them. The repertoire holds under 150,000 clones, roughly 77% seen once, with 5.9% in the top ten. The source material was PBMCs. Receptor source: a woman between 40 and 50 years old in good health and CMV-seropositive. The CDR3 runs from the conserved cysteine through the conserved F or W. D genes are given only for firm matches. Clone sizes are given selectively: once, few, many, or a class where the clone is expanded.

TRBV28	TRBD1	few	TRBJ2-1	TGTGCCAGCAGCCGGGGACAGCTCATACTCGATGAGCAGTTCTTC	CASSRGQLILDEQFF
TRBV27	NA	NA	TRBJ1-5	TGTGCCAGCAGTCCCCGGGGGGCATATAGCAATCAGCCCCAGCATTTT	CASSPRGAYSNQPQHF
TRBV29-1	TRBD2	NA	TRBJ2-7	TGCAGCGTTGAAGATATCGGGGAGGGCTCCTACGAGCAGTACTTC	CSVEDIGEGSYEQYF
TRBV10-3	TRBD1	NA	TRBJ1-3	TGTGCCATCAGCAAGGGACAGGGGGGCTCTGGAAACACCATATATTTT	CAISKGQGGSGNTIYF
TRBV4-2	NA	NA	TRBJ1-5	TGTGCCAGCAGCCAGACCGGGACACAGAATCAGCCCCAGCATTTT	CASSQTGTQNQPQHF
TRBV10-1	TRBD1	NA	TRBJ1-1	TGCGCCAGCAGTGAGGGAGGACAGGGTAAGACTGAAGCTTTCTTT	CASSEGGQGKTEAFF
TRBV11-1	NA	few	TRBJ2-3	TGTGCCAGCAGCCCCCAGATGGAGGATACGCAGTATTTT	CASSPQMEDTQYF
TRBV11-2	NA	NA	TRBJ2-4	TGTGCCAGCAGCTTAGCACAGACCCCTGACATTCAGTACTTC	CASSLAQTPDIQYF
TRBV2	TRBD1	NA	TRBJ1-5	TGTGCCAGCAGCCAACGGACAGGGGTCGGCAATCAGCCCCAGCATTTT	CASSQRTGVGNQPQHF
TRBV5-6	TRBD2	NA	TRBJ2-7	TGTGCCAGCAGCCCCGGACTAGCGGGAACTTTCCGGGGCGAGCAGTACTTC	CASSPGLAGTFRGEQYF
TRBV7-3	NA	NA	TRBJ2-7	TGTGCCAGCAGCCCAAACGAGGCCGTGACCTCCGAGCAGTACTTC	CASSPNEAVTSEQYF
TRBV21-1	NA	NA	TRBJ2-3	TGTGCCAGCAGCAAAGAGGGGGGGAGCACAGATACGCAGTATTTT	CASSKEGGSTDTQYF
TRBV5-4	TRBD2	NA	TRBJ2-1	TGTGCCAGCAGCTTGGGCCCCCTGGCGGGGGGAGGTCGGTTCTTC	CASSLGPLAGGGRFF
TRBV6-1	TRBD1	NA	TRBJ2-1	TGTGCCAGCACTCCGGGACAGGGTGTCTACAATGAGCAGTTCTTC	CASTPGQGVYNEQFF
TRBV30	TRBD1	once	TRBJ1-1	TGTGCCTGGGAACCGGGACAGGGAAACACTGAAGCTTTCTTT	CAWEPGQGNTEAFF
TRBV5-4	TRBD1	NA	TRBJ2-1	TGTGCCAGCAGCTTGGTGGGACAGGGATACGGTGAGCAGTTCTTC	CASSLVGQGYGEQFF
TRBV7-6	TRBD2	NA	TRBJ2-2	TGTGCCAGCAGCTTAGGGACTAGCCCCGGGGAGCTGTTTTTT	CASSLGTSPGELFF
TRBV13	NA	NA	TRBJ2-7	TGTGCCAGCAGCTCCGGGGGTTACGGGCAGTACTTC	CASSSGGYGQYF
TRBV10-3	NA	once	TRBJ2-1	TGTGCCATCAGTGCCCCGTACAATGAGCAGTTCTTC	CAISAPYNEQFF
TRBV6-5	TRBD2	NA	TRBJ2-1	TGTGCCAGCAGTTTCGGACTAGCGGGGGGAACTCCGCTCTTC	CASSFGLAGGTPLF
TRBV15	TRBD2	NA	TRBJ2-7	TGTGCCACCAGCAGAGAGGCCTTACGGACTAGCGGTGGGTACGAGCAGTACTTC	CATSREALRTSGGYEQYF
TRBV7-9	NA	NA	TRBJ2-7	TGTGCCAGCAGCTTAGCCGAGGGGGAAGCAGTCTACGAGCAGTACTTC	CASSLAEGEAVYEQYF
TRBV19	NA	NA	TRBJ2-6	TGTGCCAGTAGTCCCATGTCCGGGGGGGCCAACGTCCTGACTTTC	CASSPMSGGANVLTF
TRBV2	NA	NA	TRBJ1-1	TGTGCCAGCAGCCTAACAGGGAACACTGAAGCTTTCTTT	CASSLTGNTEAFF
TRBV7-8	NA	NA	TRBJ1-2	TGTGCCAGCAGCTTGAATCGCGGTGACGCCCCTGGCTACACCTTC	CASSLNRGDAPGYTF
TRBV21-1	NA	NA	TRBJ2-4	TGTGCCAGCAGCCGTCGAACCCAACAGGGGGCGCCCAAAAACATTCAGTACTTC	CASSRRTQQGAPKNIQYF
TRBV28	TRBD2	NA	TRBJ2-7	TGTGCCAGCAGTCTCGGACTAGCCGGCGAGCAGTACTTC	CASSLGLAGEQYF
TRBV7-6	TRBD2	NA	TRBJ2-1	TGTGCCAGCAGCTTAGAAGCGGGAGCTCGGGATGAGCAGTTCTTC	CASSLEAGARDEQFF
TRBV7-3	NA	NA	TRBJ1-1	TGTGCCAGCAGCTTGACAGACAGGTCTGAAGCTTTCTTT	CASSLTDRSEAFF
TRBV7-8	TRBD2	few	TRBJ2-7	TGTGCCAGCAGCTTAGCCGGCGGGGGGACCTACGAGCAGTACTTC	CASSLAGGGTYEQYF
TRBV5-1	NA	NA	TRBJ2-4	TGCGCCAGCAGCTACGCCTGGCGGGCCAAAAACATTCAGTACTTC	CASSYAWRAKNIQYF
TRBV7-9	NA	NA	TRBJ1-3	TGTGCCAGCAGCTTAGGGGGGCCCCCCTCTGGAAACACCATATATTTT	CASSLGGPPSGNTIYF
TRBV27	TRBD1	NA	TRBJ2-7	TGTGCCAGCAGTTTATACAGGGGTGTTAACGAGCAGTACTTC	CASSLYRGVNEQYF
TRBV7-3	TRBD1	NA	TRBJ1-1	TGTGCCAGCAGCTTATTCGGGACAGGTGGGGCTGAAGCTTTCTTT	CASSLFGTGGAEAFF
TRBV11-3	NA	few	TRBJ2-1	TGTGCCAGCAGCTTAGATGGGCGTGGCTCCTACAATGAGCAGTTCTTC	CASSLDGRGSYNEQFF
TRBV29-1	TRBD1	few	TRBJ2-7	TGCAGCGCCGGGGGTGGGACAGGGGGCCCCGAGCAGTACTTC	CSAGGGTGGPEQYF
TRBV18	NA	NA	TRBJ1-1	TGTGCCAGCTCACCACGTGAGGTGGCGGACACTGAAGCTTTCTTT	CASSPREVADTEAFF
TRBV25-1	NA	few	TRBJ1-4	TGTGCCAGCAGTGCCCTAAACCGGGGAGAGGAAAAACTGTTTTTT	CASSALNRGEEKLFF
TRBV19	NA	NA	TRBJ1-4	TGTGCCAGCCTAGAGGGTTCAACTAATGAAAAACTGTTTTTT	CASLEGSTNEKLFF
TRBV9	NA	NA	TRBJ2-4	TGTGCCAGCAGCGTAGTCCCGTACATTCAGTACTTC	CASSVVPYIQYF
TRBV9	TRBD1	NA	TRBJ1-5	TGTGCCAGCAGCGTAGGGGGGACAGGGAATCAGCCCCAGCATTTT	CASSVGGTGNQPQHF
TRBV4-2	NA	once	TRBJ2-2	TGTGCCAGCAGCCTAATAACCAGCGGAACCGGGGAGCTGTTTTTT	CASSLITSGTGELFF